This TCR beta chain was captured by sequencing in a study of a mutant IDH1 vaccine in newly diagnosed glioma. Notes on this clone: The antigen is undetermined.

The CDR3 spans 13 residues. Per germline, CDR1 SGHTA and CDR2 FQGNSA. Between the trimmed V and J ends, which lost 0 bases and 1 base, there was a span of 2 bases. Time point described: week 35, safety follow-up. The study gave 300 ug of mutant IDH1 20-mer peptide per vaccine dose, with topical imiquimod. Measured with immunoSEQ multiplex PCR; TCRdb has only the in-frame clones, and not every one. Of 68,000 or so clones in the sample, around 82% are singletons; the top ten hold less than 15%. Study findings and constraints: The study observed vaccine-induced immune responses in roughly 95% of patients.

This sequence joins TRBV7-2 and TRBJ2-3; D is ambiguous. The source is a man between 18 and 29 years old with glioma. Sequenced material: PBMCs, taken from a glioma patient whose treatment included an IDH1 peptide vaccine. The CDR3 here is CASSLARTDTQYF. In DNA, the CDR3 is TGTGCCAGCAGCTTAGCCCGCACAGATACGCAGTATTTT.